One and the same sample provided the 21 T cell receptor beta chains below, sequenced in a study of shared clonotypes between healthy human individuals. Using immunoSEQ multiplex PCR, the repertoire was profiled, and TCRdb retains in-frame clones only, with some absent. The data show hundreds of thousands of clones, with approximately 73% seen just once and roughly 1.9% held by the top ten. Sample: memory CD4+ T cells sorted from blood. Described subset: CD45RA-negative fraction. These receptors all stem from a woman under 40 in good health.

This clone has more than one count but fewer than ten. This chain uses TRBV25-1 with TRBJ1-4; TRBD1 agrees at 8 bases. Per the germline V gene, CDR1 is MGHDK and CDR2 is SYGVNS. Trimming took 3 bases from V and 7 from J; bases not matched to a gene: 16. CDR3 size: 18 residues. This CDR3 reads CASSDPSGGRGLVEKLFF. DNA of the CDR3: TGTGCCAGCAGTGACCCAAGCGGGGGCAGGGGGCTTGTTGAAAAACTGTTTTTT.

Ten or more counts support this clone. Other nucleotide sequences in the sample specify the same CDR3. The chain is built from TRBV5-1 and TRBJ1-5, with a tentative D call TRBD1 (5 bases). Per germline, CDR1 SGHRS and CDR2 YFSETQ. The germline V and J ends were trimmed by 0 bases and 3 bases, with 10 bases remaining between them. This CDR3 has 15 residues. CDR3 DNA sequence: TGCGCCAGCAGCTTGGGGGACCTCCCCAATCAGCCCCAGCATTTT. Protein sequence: CASSLGDLPNQPQHF.

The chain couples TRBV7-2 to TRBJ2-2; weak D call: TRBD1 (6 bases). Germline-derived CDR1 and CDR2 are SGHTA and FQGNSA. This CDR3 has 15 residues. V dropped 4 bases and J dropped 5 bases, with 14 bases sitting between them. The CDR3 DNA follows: TGTGCCAGCAGCTCCTCCAGGACAGAAACCGGGGAGCTGTTTTTT. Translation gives CASSSSRTETGELFF. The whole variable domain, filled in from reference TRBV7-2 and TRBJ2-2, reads GAGVSQSPSNKVTEKGKDVELRCDPISGHTALYWYRQSLGQGLEFLIYFQGNSAPDKSGLPSDRFSAERTGGSVSTLTIQRTQQEDSAVYLCASSSSRTETGELFFGEGSRLTVL.

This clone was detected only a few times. The CDR3 bases are TGTGCCAGCAGGGATAATCAGCCCCAGCATTTT. Translated: CASRDNQPQHF. This chain links TRBV6-1 with TRBJ1-5; D unclear. V was cut by 6 bases and J by 4 bases, with 4 bases left in between. The CDR3 is made up of 11 amino acids. The germline V gene encodes CDR1 MNHNS and CDR2 SASEGT.

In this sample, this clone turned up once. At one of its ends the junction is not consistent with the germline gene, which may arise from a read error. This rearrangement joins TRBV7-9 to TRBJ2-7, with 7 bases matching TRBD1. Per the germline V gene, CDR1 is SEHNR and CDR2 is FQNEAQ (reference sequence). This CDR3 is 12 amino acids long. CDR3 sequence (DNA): TGTGCCAGCAGCATCGACGTCCGGGACAGAAACTTC. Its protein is CASSIDVRDRNF.

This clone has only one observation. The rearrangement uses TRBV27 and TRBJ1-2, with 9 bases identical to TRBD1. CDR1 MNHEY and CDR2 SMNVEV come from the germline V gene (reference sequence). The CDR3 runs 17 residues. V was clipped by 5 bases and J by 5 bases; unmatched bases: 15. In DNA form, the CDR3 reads TGTGCCAGCAGTATTAAGGCGGGCCGGACAGGGGTATATGGCTACACCTTC. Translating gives CASSIKAGRTGVYGYTF.

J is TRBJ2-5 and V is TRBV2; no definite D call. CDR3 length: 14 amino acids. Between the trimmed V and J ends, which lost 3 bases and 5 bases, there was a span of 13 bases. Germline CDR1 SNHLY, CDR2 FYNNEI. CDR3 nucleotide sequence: TGTGCCAGCAGTGATGGGAAGCCGTGGGAGACCCAGTACTTC. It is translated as CASSDGKPWETQYF.

The DNA for the CDR3 is TGCGCCAGCAGCTTAAGGGGGGACAGTTCCAATGAAAAACTGTTTTTT. Encoded protein: CASSLRGDSSNEKLFF. V usage is TRBV5-1 and J usage is TRBJ1-4, with 7 bases fitting TRBD1. The J segment lost 5 bases and the V segment lost 2 bases, leaving 9 bases of the junction unmatched. Germline V gene sequence: CDR1 SGHRS, CDR2 YFSETQ. This CDR3 region has 16 residues.

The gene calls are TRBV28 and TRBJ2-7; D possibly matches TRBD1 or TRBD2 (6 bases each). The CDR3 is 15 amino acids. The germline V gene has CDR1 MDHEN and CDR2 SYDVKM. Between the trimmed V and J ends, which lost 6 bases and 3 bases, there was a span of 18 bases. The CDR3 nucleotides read TGTGCCAGCAGCCGAACCGGGGGCGGACTCTACGAGCAGTACTTC. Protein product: CASSRTGGGLYEQYF. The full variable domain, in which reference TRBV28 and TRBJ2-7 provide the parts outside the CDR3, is DVKVTQSSRYLVKRTGEKVFLECVQDMDHENMFWYRQDPGLGLRLIYFSYDVKMKEKGDIPEGYSVSREKKERFSLILESASTNQTSMYLCASSRTGGGLYEQYFGPGTRLTVT.

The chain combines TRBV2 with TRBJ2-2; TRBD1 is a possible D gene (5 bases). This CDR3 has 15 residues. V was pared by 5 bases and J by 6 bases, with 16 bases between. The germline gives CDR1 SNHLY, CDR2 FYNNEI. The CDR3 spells CASSSRAPGSGELFF. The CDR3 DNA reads TGTGCCAGCAGTTCCCGGGCCCCAGGGTCCGGGGAGCTGTTTTTT. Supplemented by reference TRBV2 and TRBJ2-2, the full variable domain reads EPEVTQTPSHQVTQMGQEVILRCVPISNHLYFYWYRQILGQKVEFLVSFYNNEISEKSEIFDDQFSVERPDGSNFTLKIRSTKLEDSAMYFCASSSRAPGSGELFFGEGSRLTVL.

The DNA of the CDR3 is TGTGCCAGTAGCCCCCGGGACGACTCCTACGAGCAGTACTTC. It yields the protein CASSPRDDSYEQYF. This sequence joins TRBV19 and TRBJ2-7; D possibly matches TRBD1 or TRBD2 (5 bases each). V lost 6 bases, J lost 0 bases, and 12 bases lay in between. CDR3 length: 14 residues. Germline CDR1 is LNHDA and CDR2 is SQIVND (reference sequence).

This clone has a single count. The CDR3 DNA reads as TGTGCCTCGGGGAGATCGGGGACAGCTCCCTACAATGAGCAGTTCTTC. Protein sequence: CASGRSGTAPYNEQFF. The chain has TRBV2 and TRBJ2-1; TRBD1 matches 7 bases. Trimming removed 11 bases from V and 2 bases from J; junction bases left unmatched: 15. Germline CDR1 and CDR2: SNHLY and FYNNEI. This CDR3 is built from 16 residues.

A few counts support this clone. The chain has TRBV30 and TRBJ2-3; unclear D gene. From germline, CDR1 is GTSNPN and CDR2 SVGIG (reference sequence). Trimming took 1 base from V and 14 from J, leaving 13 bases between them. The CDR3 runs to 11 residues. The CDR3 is CAWSAPRIMYF. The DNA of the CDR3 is TGTGCCTGGAGTGCCCCCCGAATAATGTATTTT.

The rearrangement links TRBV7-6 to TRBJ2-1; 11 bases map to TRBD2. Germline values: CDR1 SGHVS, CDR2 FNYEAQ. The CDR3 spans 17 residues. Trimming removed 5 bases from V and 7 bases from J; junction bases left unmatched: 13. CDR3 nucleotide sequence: TGTGCCAGCAGCACCCGAACCGGGACTAGCGGACGAAATGAGCAGTTCTTC. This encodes CASSTRTGTSGRNEQFF.

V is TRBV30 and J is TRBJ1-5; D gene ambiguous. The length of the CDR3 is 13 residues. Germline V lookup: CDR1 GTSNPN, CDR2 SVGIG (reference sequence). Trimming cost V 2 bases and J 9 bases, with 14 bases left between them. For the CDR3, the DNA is TGTGCCTGGAGTTTACAGACGTGGGCGCCCCAGCATTTT. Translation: CAWSLQTWAPQHF.

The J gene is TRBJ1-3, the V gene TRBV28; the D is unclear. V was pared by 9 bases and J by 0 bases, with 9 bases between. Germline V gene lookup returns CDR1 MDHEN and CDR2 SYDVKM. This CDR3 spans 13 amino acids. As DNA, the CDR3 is TGTGCCAGTTCAACCCGCTCTGGAAACACCATATATTTT. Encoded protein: CASSTRSGNTIYF.

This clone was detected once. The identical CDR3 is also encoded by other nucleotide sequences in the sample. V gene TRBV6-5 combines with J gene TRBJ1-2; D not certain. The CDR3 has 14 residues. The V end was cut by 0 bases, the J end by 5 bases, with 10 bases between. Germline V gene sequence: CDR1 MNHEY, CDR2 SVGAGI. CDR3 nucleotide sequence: TGTGCCAGCAGTTACTCAACGGATTCTTATGGCTACACCTTC. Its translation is CASSYSTDSYGYTF.

DNA for the CDR3: TGTGCCAGCAGCGCGGGCTTTAGCTATAGCACAGATACGCAGTATTTT. Its translation: CASSAGFSYSTDTQYF. This chain links TRBV7-3 with TRBJ2-3, with a weak D call TRBD2 (5 bases). CDR3 length: 16 residues. Trimming pared 5 bases from V and 0 bases from J, leaving 15 bases between. Germline lookup yields CDR1 SGHTA and CDR2 FQGTGA. Drawing the rest from reference TRBV7-3 and TRBJ2-3, the complete variable domain is GAGVSQTPSNKVTEKGKYVELRCDPISGHTALYWYRQSLGQGPEFLIYFQGTGAADDSGLPNDRFFAVRPEGSVSTLKIQRTERGDSAVYLCASSAGFSYSTDTQYFGPGTRLTVL.

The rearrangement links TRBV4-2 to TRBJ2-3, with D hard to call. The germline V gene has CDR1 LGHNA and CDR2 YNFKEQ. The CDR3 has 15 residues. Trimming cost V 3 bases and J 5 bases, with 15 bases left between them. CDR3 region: CASSHYPKVGDTQYF. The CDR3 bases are TGTGCCAGCAGCCACTACCCGAAAGTCGGAGATACGCAGTATTTT.

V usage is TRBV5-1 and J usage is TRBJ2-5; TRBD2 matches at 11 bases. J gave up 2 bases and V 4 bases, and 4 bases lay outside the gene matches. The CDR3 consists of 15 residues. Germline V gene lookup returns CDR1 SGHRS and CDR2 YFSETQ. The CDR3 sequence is CASSKLAGAQETQYF. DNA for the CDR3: TGCGCCAGCAGCAAACTAGCGGGGGCACAAGAGACCCAGTACTTC. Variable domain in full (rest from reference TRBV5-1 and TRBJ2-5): KAGVTQTPRYLIKTRGQQVTLSCSPISGHRSVSWYQQTPGQGLQFLFEYFSETQRNKGNFPGRFSGRQFSNSRSEMNVSTLELGDSALYLCASSKLAGAQETQYFGPGTRLLVL.

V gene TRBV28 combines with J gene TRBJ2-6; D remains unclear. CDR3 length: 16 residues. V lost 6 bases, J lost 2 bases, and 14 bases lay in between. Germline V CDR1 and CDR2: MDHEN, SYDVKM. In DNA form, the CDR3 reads TGTGCCAGCAGCCCTCTCTCCTCGACTGGGGCCAACGTCCTGACTTTC. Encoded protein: CASSPLSSTGANVLTF.